A selection of T cell receptor beta chains follows, all from one sample in a study of T cells in localized non-small cell lung cancer. Sequenced by immunoSEQ multiplex PCR; TCRdb stores in-frame clones only, minus some. This sample has over 50,000 clones, with roughly 90% found just once. This material consisted of peripheral blood, taken before any cancer treatment. The receptors derive from a woman between 35 and 70 years old with stage I lung adenocarcinoma. Each CDR3 is given with its conserved first and last residue. Each record gives: J gene, clone size, V gene, D gene, CDR3 DNA, CDR3 protein. A D gene is named only where the DNA matches it firmly. A row's size may be missing; if present it is once, few, many or a size class.

J: TRBJ1-2; size: .; V: TRBV7-8; D: TRBD1; DNA: TGTGCCAGCAGCTTGACCCCGGGACAGGAGCCCTATGGCTACACCTTC; CDR3: CASSLTPGQEPYGYTF
J: TRBJ1-2; size: .; V: TRBV4-3; D: TRBD1; DNA: TGCGCCAGCAGCCAACGCGTGACAGGGGGCTATGGCTACACCTTC; CDR3: CASSQRVTGGYGYTF
J: TRBJ2-7; size: .; V: TRBV4-3; D: .; DNA: TGCGCCAGCAGCCAAGATCGGGCGGGCTTATACGAGCAGTACTTC; CDR3: CASSQDRAGLYEQYF
J: TRBJ2-1; size: .; V: TRBV7-3; D: TRBD2; DNA: TGTGCCAGCAGCCTTAGCGGGAGTGATGAGCAGTTCTTC; CDR3: CASSLSGSDEQFF
J: TRBJ2-5; size: .; V: TRBV5-4; D: .; DNA: TGTGCCAGCAGATATAGGGGGGGTAACGCGGAGACCCAGTACTTC; CDR3: CASRYRGGNAETQYF
J: TRBJ2-7; size: .; V: TRBV7-9; D: .; DNA: TGTGCCAGCAGCTTGAGCACCTACGAGCAGTACTTC; CDR3: CASSLSTYEQYF
J: TRBJ1-5; size: .; V: TRBV6-6; D: .; DNA: TGTGCCATTTCGACCGGGACCCTCAATCAGCCCCAGCATTTT; CDR3: CAISTGTLNQPQHF
J: TRBJ2-7; size: .; V: TRBV4-3; D: TRBD1; DNA: TGCGCCAGCAGCCCCGGGACAGGAGCCTACGAGCAGTACTTC; CDR3: CASSPGTGAYEQYF
J: TRBJ1-5; size: once; V: TRBV4-1; D: .; DNA: TGCGCCAGCAGCCTCGATAGAACAGGTTTCGGGAGCAATCAGCCCCAGCATTTT; CDR3: CASSLDRTGFGSNQPQHF
J: TRBJ2-7; size: .; V: TRBV13; D: .; DNA: TGTGCCAGCAGCTCGGGGGTGGCCTACGAGCAGTACTTC; CDR3: CASSSGVAYEQYF
J: TRBJ2-1; size: .; V: TRBV11-2; D: .; DNA: TGTGCCAGCAGCTCCCCCCCCGCGCGAGAGCAGTTCTTC; CDR3: CASSSPPAREQFF
J: TRBJ1-2; size: .; V: TRBV7-2; D: .; DNA: TGTGCCAGCAGCTTAAATCAGGGCTACAGCTATGGCTACACCTTC; CDR3: CASSLNQGYSYGYTF
J: TRBJ1-2; size: .; V: TRBV11-2; D: .; DNA: TGTGCCAGCAGCTTAGGTCCAGGGAATAACTATGGCTACACCTTC; CDR3: CASSLGPGNNYGYTF
J: TRBJ2-1; size: few; V: TRBV5-1; D: TRBD1; DNA: TGCGCCAGCAGCTTGGACAGGGGGGTTATGTATGAGCAGTTCTTC; CDR3: CASSLDRGVMYEQFF
J: TRBJ2-7; size: .; V: TRBV29-1; D: TRBD1; DNA: TGCAGCGTTTATCAGGGGGCTTCCTACGAGCAGTACTTC; CDR3: CSVYQGASYEQYF
J: TRBJ2-7; size: .; V: TRBV7-2; D: .; DNA: TGTGCCAGCAGCGTAGGCCTACCATACGAGCAGTACTTC; CDR3: CASSVGLPYEQYF
J: TRBJ2-2; size: .; V: TRBV27; D: .; DNA: TGTGCCAGCACCATTTGGGGACCCGGGGACACCGGGGAGCTGTTTTTT; CDR3: CASTIWGPGDTGELFF
J: TRBJ1-1; size: .; V: TRBV5-1; D: .; DNA: TGCGCCAGCAGCTTGGGAGGGAACACTGAAGCTTTCTTT; CDR3: CASSLGGNTEAFF
J: TRBJ1-5; size: once; V: TRBV7-8; D: .; DNA: TGTGCCAGCAGCCAACGGGCGCGATCCGGGACAAACAATCAGCCCCAGCATTTT; CDR3: CASSQRARSGTNNQPQHF
J: TRBJ2-7; size: .; V: TRBV30; D: TRBD2; DNA: TGTGCCTGGAAGGGAGGAACTAGCGGCTACGAGCAGTACTTC; CDR3: CAWKGGTSGYEQYF
J: TRBJ2-7; size: few; V: TRBV4-3; D: .; DNA: TGCGCCAGCAGCCAAGATTGGAAGGACAGCCCCTACGAGCAGTACTTC; CDR3: CASSQDWKDSPYEQYF
J: TRBJ1-1; size: .; V: TRBV29-1; D: .; DNA: TGCAGCGTTGTCGTCCAGAACACTGAAGCTTTCTTT; CDR3: CSVVVQNTEAFF
J: TRBJ2-7; size: .; V: TRBV11-2; D: .; DNA: TGTGCCAGCAGCTTGTATGGAGCCTACGAGCAGTACTTC; CDR3: CASSLYGAYEQYF
J: TRBJ1-2; size: once; V: TRBV28; D: TRBD1; DNA: TGTGCCACGACCGGGACAGGGTTCGATGGCTACACCTTC; CDR3: CATTGTGFDGYTF
J: TRBJ1-2; size: .; V: TRBV28; D: .; DNA: TGTGCCAGCAGTGCATCTAACTATGGCTACACCTTC; CDR3: CASSASNYGYTF
J: TRBJ1-3; size: .; V: TRBV9; D: .; DNA: TGTGCCAGCAGCCAGCAGGGAAATAGTGGAAACACCATATATTTT; CDR3: CASSQQGNSGNTIYF
J: TRBJ1-1; size: .; V: TRBV7-8; D: TRBD1; DNA: TGTGCCAGCAGCTTAGGGATGGGACAGGGTGGGGCTGAAGCTTTCTTT; CDR3: CASSLGMGQGGAEAFF
J: TRBJ2-2; size: .; V: TRBV2; D: .; DNA: TGTGCCAGCAGTGTTGACCAAGTGACCGGGGAGCTGTTTTTT; CDR3: CASSVDQVTGELFF